This T cell receptor (beta chain) was observed in a study of blood T cells in healthy people across ages (dated by TCRdb to between 2014 and 2017). Notes on the research overall: In model experiments, template switching captured about one uniquely barcoded TCR beta cDNA molecule for every two T cells. Age-related changes in TCR beta repertoire diversity were measured in the study by deep sequencing normalized with unique cDNA molecular identifiers. Four age groups were formed from the donors: young (average roughly 15 years), middle-aged (just under 40), aged (62) and long-lived (roughly 88). To avoid experimental bias, donors of different ages were randomly spread across the sequencing lanes. For two donors (one aged 18 to 29 and one aged 80 or older), the study analyzed two additional independent replicas of 1 million unique cDNA reads from the same blood draw.

The donors were 40 or so Caucasian individuals from Russia, aged 6 to 90 years, who were systemically healthy. Each donor gave ten milliliters of peripheral blood, collected into EDTA-treated Vacutainer tubes. PBMCs were isolated by Ficoll-Paque density-gradient centrifugation, with at least 7 million obtained per sample. Trizol reagent was used to extract total RNA from the PBMCs, yielding at least 5 micrograms per sample. Naive CD45RAhigh/CD27high T cell percentages were measured by flow cytometry on a PBMC aliquot from every donor. The CDR3 measures 18 amino acids from cysteine to phenylalanine. The CDR3 DNA has 54 bases and is translated from base 1. The germline V gene encodes CDR1 LGHDT and CDR2 YNNKEL (reference sequence). Trimming removed 4 bases from V and 0 bases from J; the gene matches leave 9 bases unexplained. Broad study findings and their caveats: The long-lived group showed more naive CD4+ T cells, fewer expanded clones and increased TCR diversity than the aged group, suggesting age selection. Donor CMV infection status was unknown, potentially confounding age-related changes in expanded clonotypes. Observed TCR beta diversity per million T cells fell roughly linearly with age, and a significant reduction was already apparent by age roughly 40. The percentage of naive T cells measured by flow cytometry correlated strongly with observed TCR beta diversity. Conclusive comparison of naive and antigen-experienced compartments was prevented by the profiling of bulk unsorted PBMCs. Estimates of total diversity based on one million sequenced T cells were regarded as lower bounds and as underestimates.

As to this clonotype: This clone's antigen is unknown. No base quality values were provided; no much bigger clone lies one nucleotide off.

Library preparation was by 5' RACE. TCRdb records Illumina HiSeq 2500 as the sequencer. A second PCR of roughly 6 to 12 cycles was run with a J-beta primer mix and a sample-barcoded 5' primer. A template-switch 5' adaptor carrying 12 random nucleotides introduced a unique molecular identifier onto each TCR beta cDNA molecule. Each sample yielded at least 3 million CDR3-containing paired-end reads. The Mint cDNA synthesis kit, primed by a TRBC-specific oligonucleotide, was used to synthesize first-strand cDNA from all RNA. All cDNA was treated with uracil-DNA glycosylase and then went through a first 18-cycle PCR with the universal primers M1SS and BC2_uni_R. The original pipeline was this. Normalization of each sample was performed by random selection of 1 million high-quality reads, each carrying a distinct molecular identifier. Instead of being binned into consensus sequences, reads that shared molecular identifiers were thrown out. CDR3 identification, clonotype clustering and error correction used MiTCR with a Q25 quality threshold and the strictest error-elimination algorithm. A nonparametric unseen species model with Euler transformation was used to estimate a lower bound on total TCR beta diversity. Using fastp at Q25 and MiXCR, TCRdb reprocessed the public reads and kept productive beta chains. CDR3 protein sequences are deduplicated, and each keeps its most common genes and DNA. Clone size and V and J calls follow TCRdb, not the original study. For this sample the table gives approximately 1.5 million distinct CDR3 sequences, of which approximately 43% were detected only once. The ten largest clonotypes hold over 3.5% of the sample.

The chain is made from TRBV3-1 and TRBJ2-1, with 10 junctional bases fitting TRBD2. The specimen was blood. This TCR was sampled from a woman in her late teens or twenties in good health. The nucleotide sequence reads as follows: TGTGCCAGCAGCCCGACCGGGACTAGCGCAAGCTCCTACAATGAGCAGTTCTTC. Its protein is CASSPTGTSASSYNEQFF.